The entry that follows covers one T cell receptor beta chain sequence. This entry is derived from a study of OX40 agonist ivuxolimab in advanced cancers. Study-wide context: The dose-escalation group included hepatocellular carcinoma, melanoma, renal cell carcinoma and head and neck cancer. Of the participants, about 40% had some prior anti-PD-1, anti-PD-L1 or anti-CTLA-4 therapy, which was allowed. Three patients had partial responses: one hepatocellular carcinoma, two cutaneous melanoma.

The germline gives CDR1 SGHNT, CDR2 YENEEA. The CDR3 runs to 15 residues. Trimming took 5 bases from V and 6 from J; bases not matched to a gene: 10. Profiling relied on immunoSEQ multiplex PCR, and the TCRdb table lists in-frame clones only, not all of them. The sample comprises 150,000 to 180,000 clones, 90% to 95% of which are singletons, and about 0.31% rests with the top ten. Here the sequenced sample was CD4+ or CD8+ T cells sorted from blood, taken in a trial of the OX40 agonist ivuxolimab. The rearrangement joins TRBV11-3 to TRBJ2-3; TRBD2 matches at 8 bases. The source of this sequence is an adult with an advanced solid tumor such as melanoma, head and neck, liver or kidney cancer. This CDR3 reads CASSPTAGGDDTQYF. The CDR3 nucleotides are TGTGCCAGCAGCCCAACCGCGGGAGGCGATGATACGCAGTATTTT.